This T cell receptor beta chain derives from a study of T cell responses to AZD1222 COVID-19 vaccine. Study results and limitations: With dominance at 160-218 and 743-854, vaccine-associated CD4 TCRs spanned spike. AZD1222 recipients seropositive at baseline numbered only six. Spike-specific TCR breadth and depth rose after two AZD1222 doses.

The assay was immunoSEQ multiplex PCR, and TCRdb's table has in-frame clones only and misses some. The table includes about 150,000 clones, around nine tenths detected once. This clone was seen only once. Antigen: not known. The V gene lost 0 bases and the J gene lost 2 bases, with 11 bases spanning the gap. Germline CDR1 SEHNR, CDR2 FQNEAQ (reference sequence). The CDR3 has 15 amino acids. The V gene is TRBV7-9, the J gene TRBJ2-7; no firm D call. The sequence came from an adult who had recovered from COVID-19. The sequencing used peripheral blood, collected after recovery from COVID-19. The CDR3 DNA follows: TGTGCCAGCAGCTTAGCGGCAGACGCCACCTACGAGCAGTACTTC. It encodes CASSLAADATYEQYF. Using reference TRBV7-9 and TRBJ2-7 for the parts outside the CDR3, the full variable domain is DTGVSQNPRHKITKRGQNVTFRCDPISEHNRLYWYRQTLGQGPEFLTYFQNEAQLEKSRLLSDRFSAERPKGSFSTLEIQRTEQGDSAMYLCASSLAADATYEQYFGPGTRLTVT.